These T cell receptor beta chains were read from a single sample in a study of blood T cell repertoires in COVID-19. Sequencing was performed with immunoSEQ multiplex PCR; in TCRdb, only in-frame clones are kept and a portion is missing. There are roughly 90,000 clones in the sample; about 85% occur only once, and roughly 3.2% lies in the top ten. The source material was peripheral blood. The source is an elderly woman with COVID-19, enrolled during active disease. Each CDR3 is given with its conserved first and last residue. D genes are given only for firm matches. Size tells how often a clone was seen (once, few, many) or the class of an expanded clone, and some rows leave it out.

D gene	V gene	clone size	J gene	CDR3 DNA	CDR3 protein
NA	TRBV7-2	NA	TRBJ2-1	TGTGCCAGCAGCTTAGACCCCACAAGATACAATGAGCAGTTCTTC	CASSLDPTRYNEQFF
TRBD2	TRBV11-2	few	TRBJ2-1	TGTGCCAGCAGCAACGGACTAGCGGGGAACTACAATGAGCAGTTCTTC	CASSNGLAGNYNEQFF
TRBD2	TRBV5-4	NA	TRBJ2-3	TGTGCCAGCAGCTTGCGGAGCGGGGGGGCTGACACAGATACGCAGTATTTT	CASSLRSGGADTDTQYF
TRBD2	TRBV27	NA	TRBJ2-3	TGTGCCAGCAGTTTATGGGGCGGGGGGTCCTATACGCAGTATTTT	CASSLWGGGSYTQYF
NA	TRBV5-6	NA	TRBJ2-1	TGTGCCAGCAGCTTGAGGGGCAACAACAATGAGCAGTTCTTC	CASSLRGNNNEQFF
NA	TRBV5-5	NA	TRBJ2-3	TGTGCCAGCAGCCCAATACATCGCTTAAGCACAGATACGCAGTATTTT	CASSPIHRLSTDTQYF
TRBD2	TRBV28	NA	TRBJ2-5	TGTGCCAGTTCGCCGGGACTAGCGGGAGCCGAAGAGACCCAGTACTTC	CASSPGLAGAEETQYF
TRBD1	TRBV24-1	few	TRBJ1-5	TGTGCCACCAGTGATTTGAGGACAGGGGTGCGCCTTCGTCAGCCCCAGCATTTT	CATSDLRTGVRLRQPQHF
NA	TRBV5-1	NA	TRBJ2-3	TGCGCCAGCAGCATACAGGGAGTCCCAGATACGCAGTATTTT	CASSIQGVPDTQYF
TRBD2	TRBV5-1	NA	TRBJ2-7	TGCGCCAGCAGCCCTCTAGCGGGGGGGGAGCAGTACTTC	CASSPLAGGEQYF
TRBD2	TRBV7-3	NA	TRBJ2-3	TGTGCCAGCAGCTCGGGACGGGGACTAGCGACGCAGTATTTT	CASSSGRGLATQYF
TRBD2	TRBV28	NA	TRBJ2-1	TGTGCCAGCACTTTAGCGGGGGGGTACAATGAGCAGTTCTTC	CASTLAGGYNEQFF
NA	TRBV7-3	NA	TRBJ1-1	TGTGCCAGCAGCTTGGACAACAGGGTCACTGAAGCTTTCTTT	CASSLDNRVTEAFF
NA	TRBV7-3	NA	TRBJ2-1	TGTGCCAGCAGCTTAGTTGGTAGCGGACGATACAATGAGCAGTTCTTC	CASSLVGSGRYNEQFF
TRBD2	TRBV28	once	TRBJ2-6	TGTGCCAGCAGTGTCGGACTAGCGGGAGTAACTGGGGCCAACGTCCTGACTTTC	CASSVGLAGVTGANVLTF
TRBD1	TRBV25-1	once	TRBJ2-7	TGTGCCAGCAGTGAATATCTGGGGGACAGGCCCTACGAGCAGTACTTC	CASSEYLGDRPYEQYF
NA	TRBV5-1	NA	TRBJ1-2	TGCGCCAGCAGCCCTGGCATCGAAGCTAACTATGGCTACACCTTC	CASSPGIEANYGYTF
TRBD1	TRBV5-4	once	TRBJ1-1	TGTGCCAGCAGCGTCGGGACAGGGGGTCACACTGAAGCTTTCTTT	CASSVGTGGHTEAFF
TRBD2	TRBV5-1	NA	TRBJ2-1	TGCGCCAGCAGCTTGGTAAGCGGGAGCTACAATGAGCAGTTCTTC	CASSLVSGSYNEQFF
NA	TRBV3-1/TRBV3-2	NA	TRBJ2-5	TGTGCCAGCAGCCAAGTAATGTTAGAGACCCAGTACTTC	CASSQVMLETQYF
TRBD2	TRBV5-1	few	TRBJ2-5	TGCGCCAGCAGCTTGTTGGGGACGGGAGGACGGGAGACCCAGTACTTC	CASSLLGTGGRETQYF